The clone carrying this T cell receptor beta chain has at least ten counts. Antigen: not known. TCRdb re-called the 5' RACE reads through MiXCR, storing one row per CDR3 protein. The table lists fewer than 650,000 distinct CDR3 sequences, about a fifth of them singletons. This CDR3 has 14 amino acids. The germline V gene has CDR1 SNHLY and CDR2 FYNNEI. Trimming took off 7 bases at V and 5 bases at J, with 12 bases between the two ends. This entry belongs to a study of T-cell memory formation after mild COVID-19. Study-level points and caveats: Day 37-peaking second-wave clones had unconfirmed SARS-CoV-2 specificity. The study detected some responding clones in pre-infection memory, suggesting cross-reactive memory joined. CD4/CD8 balance held among clones contracting day 15 to 85, and later expanders leaned CD4+.

Sequencing was done on a sample of PBMCs or a T cell subset sorted from them (not recorded which). This chain connects TRBV2 to TRBJ1-6; tentatively, D is TRBD1 (5 bases). The source of this sequence is an adult woman who had mild COVID-19 (a few samples of this study predate the infection). Cell type and time point are not known. The CDR3 bases are TGTGCCAGCACCCGGGGCGGGGATAATTCACCCCTCCACTTT. Amino acid sequence: CASTRGGDNSPLHF.